A selection of T cell receptor beta chains follows, all from one sample in a study of blood T cell repertoires in COVID-19. The table came from immunoSEQ multiplex PCR; TCRdb's copy has only in-frame clones and leaves some out. Of fewer than 110,000 clones in the sample, roughly 90% are singletons; the top ten hold about 4%. Sequenced sample: peripheral blood. These receptors all come from a woman in her fifties or sixties with acute or convalescent COVID-19. The conserved cysteine and the conserved F or W are not part of the CDR3 here. The D gene is left open where the match is weak.

D gene | J gene | V gene | CDR3 protein
TRBD1 | TRBJ1-2 | TRBV29-1 | SVELWDRGQNGYT
. | TRBJ2-1 | TRBV6-5 | ASRQYNEQF
. | TRBJ1-1 | TRBV3-1/TRBV3-2 | ASSHEGQMAF
TRBD1 | TRBJ2-1 | TRBV28 | ASIPGTGTYNEQF
TRBD2 | TRBJ2-1 | TRBV28 | ASSPGLASVEQF
. | TRBJ1-2 | TRBV11-2 | ASSTVQGRYYGYT
. | TRBJ1-3 | TRBV10-2 | ASGQGGNTIY
TRBD2 | TRBJ2-3 | TRBV7-9 | ASSWTSGPLTSTDTQY
TRBD2 | TRBJ2-1 | TRBV5-1 | ASSLGLAGGGNEQF
. | TRBJ1-2 | TRBV5-1 | ASSSQGSSGYT
. | TRBJ1-2 | TRBV28 | ASSLYPTGITYGYT